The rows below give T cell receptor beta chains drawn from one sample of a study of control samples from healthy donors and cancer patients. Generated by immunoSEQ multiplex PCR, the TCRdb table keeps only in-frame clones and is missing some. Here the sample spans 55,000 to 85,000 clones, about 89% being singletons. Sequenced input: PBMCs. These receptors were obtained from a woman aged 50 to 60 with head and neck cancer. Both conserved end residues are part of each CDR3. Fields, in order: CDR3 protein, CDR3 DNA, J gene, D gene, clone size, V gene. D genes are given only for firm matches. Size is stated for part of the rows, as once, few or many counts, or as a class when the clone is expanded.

CAWNRALNTEAFF,TGTGCCTGGAACAGGGCCTTGAACACTGAAGCTTTCTTT,TRBJ1-1,NA,NA,TRBV30
CASSLVWDAATLHF,TGTGCCAGCAGCTTAGTATGGGACGCCGCAACCCTCCACTTT,TRBJ1-6,NA,NA,TRBV11-2
CASSPLLAGGEQYF,TGTGCCAGCAGCCCCCTACTAGCGGGGGGCGAGCAGTACTTC,TRBJ2-7,TRBD2,NA,TRBV7-8
CASSHNTDTQYF,TGTGCCAGCAGCCACAACACAGATACGCAGTATTTT,TRBJ2-3,NA,NA,TRBV14
CASSFGYGGSELFF,TGTGCCAGCAGCTTCGGGTACGGTGGTTCGGAGCTGTTTTTT,TRBJ2-2,NA,NA,TRBV5-8
CASSLYLLNEQFF,TGCGCCAGCAGCTTGTATTTACTCAATGAGCAGTTCTTC,TRBJ2-1,NA,NA,TRBV5-1
CASSLEGRTNEKLFF,TGCGCCAGCAGCTTGGAGGGTCGGACTAATGAAAAACTGTTTTTT,TRBJ1-4,NA,NA,TRBV5-1
CASSPPGTLGRGYTF,TGTGCCAGCTCACCACCGGGAACCCTCGGTAGAGGCTACACCTTC,TRBJ1-2,NA,NA,TRBV18
CSVDTGNTIYF,TGCAGCGTTGACACTGGAAACACCATATATTTT,TRBJ1-3,NA,NA,TRBV29-1
CATRLAGGGDTQYF,TGTGCCACCCGACTAGCGGGGGGCGGAGATACGCAGTATTTT,TRBJ2-3,TRBD2,NA,TRBV6-5
CASSLAAAYEQYF,TGTGCCAGCAGTTTAGCGGCAGCCTACGAGCAGTACTTC,TRBJ2-7,NA,NA,TRBV12-3/TRBV12-4
CASSQDRAYEQYF,TGCGCCAGCAGCCAAGACAGGGCCTACGAGCAGTACTTC,TRBJ2-7,NA,NA,TRBV4-3
CASSLGTAINTEAFF,TGCGCCAGCAGCTTGGGGACAGCAATAAACACTGAAGCTTTCTTT,TRBJ1-1,NA,NA,TRBV5-1
CASSPGTSGVQYF,TGTGCCAGCAGCCCCGGGACCTCTGGGGTGCAGTACTTC,TRBJ2-7,NA,once,TRBV7-7
CASSQDGGSEHF,TGTGCCAGCAGCCAAGATGGGGGCAGCGAGCATTTT,TRBJ1-5,NA,NA,TRBV4-2
CASSGQGDEQFF,TGTGCCAGCAGTGGACAGGGGGACGAGCAGTTCTTC,TRBJ2-1,TRBD1,NA,TRBV28
CASSSGVTLQANYGYTF,TGTGCCAGCAGCTCGGGTGTGACCCTCCAAGCTAACTATGGCTACACCTTC,TRBJ1-2,NA,NA,TRBV7-2
CASSEIVRSSGQPQHF,TGTGCCAGCAGTGAAATTGTCAGGTCGAGCGGGCAGCCCCAGCATTTT,TRBJ1-5,NA,once,TRBV6-1
CASSRGITDTEAFF,TGCGCCAGCTCCCGGGGAATAACCGACACTGAAGCTTTCTTT,TRBJ1-1,NA,NA,TRBV23-1
CASSIDHTGELFF,TGTGCCAGTAGTATAGACCACACCGGGGAGCTGTTTTTT,TRBJ2-2,NA,NA,TRBV19
CASSQSTGLGNQPQHF,TGTGCCAGCAGCCAATCGACAGGGCTGGGCAATCAGCCCCAGCATTTT,TRBJ1-5,TRBD1,NA,TRBV16
CSASLSGGSTDTQYF,TGCAGTGCTAGTCTTAGCGGGGGCTCCACAGATACGCAGTATTTT,TRBJ2-3,TRBD2,NA,TRBV20-1
CASFFYVSGGASYNEQFF,TGTGCCAGCTTCTTTTATGTTAGCGGGGGGGCCTCCTACAATGAGCAGTTCTTC,TRBJ2-1,TRBD2,once,TRBV5-6
CASSQGLGTGGASSTDTQYF,TGTGCCAGCAGCCAAGGGCTCGGGACAGGGGGCGCTTCTAGCACAGATACGCAGTATTTT,TRBJ2-3,TRBD1,once,TRBV3-1/TRBV3-2
CASSPRTGEQYF,TGCGCCAGCAGCCCTAGGACGGGAGAGCAGTACTTC,TRBJ2-7,NA,NA,TRBV5-1
CASSRQGNNYGYTF,TGTGCCAGCAGTAGACAGGGGAACAACTATGGCTACACCTTC,TRBJ1-2,TRBD1,NA,TRBV6-5
CASSDRRPDTQYF,TGTGCCAGCAGTGACCGGCGGCCAGATACGCAGTATTTT,TRBJ2-3,NA,few,TRBV2
CASSRPTGELFF,TGTGCCAGCAGTCGGCCCACCGGGGAGCTGTTTTTT,TRBJ2-2,NA,NA,TRBV12-3/TRBV12-4
CASSLDSYGYTF,TGTGCCAGCAGCTTAGACAGTTATGGCTACACCTTC,TRBJ1-2,NA,few,TRBV11-2
CASSSRTGGTYEQYF,TGTGCCAGCAGCTCTCGGACAGGTGGGACCTACGAGCAGTACTTC,TRBJ2-7,TRBD1,few,TRBV7-2
CASSGDHYYEQYF,TGTGCCAGCAGCGGCGACCATTACTACGAGCAGTACTTC,TRBJ2-7,NA,NA,TRBV9
CASSLGAYTDTQYF,TGCGCCAGCAGTCTTGGAGCGTACACAGATACGCAGTATTTT,TRBJ2-3,NA,NA,TRBV4-1
CAISEPEGHARYTF,TGTGCCATCAGTGAGCCGGAGGGACACGCACGCTACACCTTC,TRBJ1-2,NA,NA,TRBV10-3
CSASHRETEAFF,TGCAGTGCTAGTCACAGGGAGACTGAAGCTTTCTTT,TRBJ1-1,NA,NA,TRBV20-1
CASSLDATSGERSSYNEQFF,TGTGCCAGCAGCTTAGACGCGACTAGCGGGGAACGATCCTCCTACAATGAGCAGTTCTTC,TRBJ2-1,TRBD2,NA,TRBV11-2
CASSSRGSGSPLHF,TGTGCCAGCAGCTCAAGGGGGTCGGGTTCACCCCTCCACTTT,TRBJ1-6,NA,NA,TRBV7-2
CASSFGGITGELFF,TGCGCCAGCAGCTTTGGAGGGATCACCGGGGAGCTGTTTTTT,TRBJ2-2,NA,NA,TRBV5-1